Below, one TCR beta chain is given with its context. Those who participated ranged in age from roughly 18 to 95 years and resided in 20 to 25 US areas. This specimen comes from a study of blood T cell repertoires in COVID-19. Study overall: Recovery among Cohort 3 donors was established by two negative PCRs, clearance, or symptom resolution.

Produced via immunoSEQ multiplex PCR; TCRdb's table is partial and in-frame only. This table holds hundreds of thousands of clones, less than 90% found once. The CDR3 covers 18 residues. The ends lost 1 base at V and 4 bases at J; junction bases unmatched: 13. In germline, CDR1 is SGHRS, CDR2 YFSETQ. The sequencing input was PBMCs or T cells enriched from blood (not recorded which). This receptor was taken from a woman between 50 and 59 years old in a cohort exposed to, infected with or recovered from COVID-19 (not recorded which). The V gene is TRBV5-1, the J gene TRBJ2-7; the match to TRBD1 covers 11 bases. The CDR3 here is CASSLPDRGLQQGYEQYF. CDR3 nucleotide sequence: TGCGCCAGCAGCTTGCCGGACAGGGGGCTCCAACAGGGTTACGAGCAGTACTTC.